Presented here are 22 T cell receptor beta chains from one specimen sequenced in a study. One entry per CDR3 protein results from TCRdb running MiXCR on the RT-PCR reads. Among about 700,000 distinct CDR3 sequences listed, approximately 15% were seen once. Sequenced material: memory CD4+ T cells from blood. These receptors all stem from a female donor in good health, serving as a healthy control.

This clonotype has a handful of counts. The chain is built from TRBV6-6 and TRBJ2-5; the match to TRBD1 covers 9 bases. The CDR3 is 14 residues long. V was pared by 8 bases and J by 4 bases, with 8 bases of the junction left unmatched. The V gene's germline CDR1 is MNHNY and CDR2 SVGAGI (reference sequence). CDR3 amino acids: CASGGDRVRETQYF. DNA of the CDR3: TGTGCCAGCGGGGGGGACAGGGTTCGAGAGACCCAGTACTTC.

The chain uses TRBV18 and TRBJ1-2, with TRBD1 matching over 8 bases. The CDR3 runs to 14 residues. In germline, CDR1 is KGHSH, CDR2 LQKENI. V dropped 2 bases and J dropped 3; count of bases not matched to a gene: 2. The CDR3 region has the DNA TGTGCCAGCTCACCAGACAGGGGTGACTATGGCTACACCTTC. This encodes CASSPDRGDYGYTF.

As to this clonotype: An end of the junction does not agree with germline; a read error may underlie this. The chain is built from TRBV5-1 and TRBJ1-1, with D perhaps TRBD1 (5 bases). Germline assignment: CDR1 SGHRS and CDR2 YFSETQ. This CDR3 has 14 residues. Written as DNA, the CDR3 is TGCGCCAGCAGTTCCACCCACAGGAACGCTGAAGCTTTCTTT. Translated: CASSSTHRNAEAFF.

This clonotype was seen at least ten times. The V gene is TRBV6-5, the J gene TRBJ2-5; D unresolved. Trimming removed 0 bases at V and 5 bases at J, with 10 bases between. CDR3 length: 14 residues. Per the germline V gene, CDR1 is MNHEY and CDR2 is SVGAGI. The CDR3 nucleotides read TGTGCCAGCAGTTACTCGATATTTTACGAGACCCAGTACTTC. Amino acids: CASSYSIFYETQYF.

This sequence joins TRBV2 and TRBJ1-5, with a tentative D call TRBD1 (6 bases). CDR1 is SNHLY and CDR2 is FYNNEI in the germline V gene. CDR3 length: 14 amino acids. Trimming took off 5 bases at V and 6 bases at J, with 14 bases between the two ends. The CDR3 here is CASSYGRGGQPQHF. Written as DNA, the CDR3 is TGTGCCAGCAGTTACGGCAGGGGCGGTCAGCCCCAGCATTTT.

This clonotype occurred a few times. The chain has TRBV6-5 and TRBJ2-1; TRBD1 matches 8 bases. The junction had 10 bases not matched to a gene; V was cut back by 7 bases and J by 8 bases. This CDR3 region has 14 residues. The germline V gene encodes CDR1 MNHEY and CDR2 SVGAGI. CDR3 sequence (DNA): TGTGCCAGCACTGCCGGACAGGGTATCGATGAGCAGTTCTTC. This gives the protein CASTAGQGIDEQFF.

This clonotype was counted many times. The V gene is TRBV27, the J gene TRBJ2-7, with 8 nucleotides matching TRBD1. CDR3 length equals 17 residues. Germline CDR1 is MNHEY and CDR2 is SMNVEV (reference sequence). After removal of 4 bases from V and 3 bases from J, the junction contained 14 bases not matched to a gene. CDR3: CASSYRSSGTGDYEQYF. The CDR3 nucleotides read TGTGCCAGCAGTTACCGATCGTCCGGGACAGGTGACTACGAGCAGTACTTC.

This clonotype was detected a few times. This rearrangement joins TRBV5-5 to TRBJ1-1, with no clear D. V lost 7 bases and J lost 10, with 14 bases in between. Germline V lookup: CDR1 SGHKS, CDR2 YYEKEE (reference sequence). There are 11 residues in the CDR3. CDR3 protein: CASSGSFRAFF. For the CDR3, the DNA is TGTGCCAGCTCGGGGAGCTTTCGAGCTTTCTTT.

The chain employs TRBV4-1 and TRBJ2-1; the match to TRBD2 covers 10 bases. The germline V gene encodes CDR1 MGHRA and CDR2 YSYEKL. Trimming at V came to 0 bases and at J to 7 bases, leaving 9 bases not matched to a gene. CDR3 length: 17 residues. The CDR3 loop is CASSQDPAGGPVNEQFF. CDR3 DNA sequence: TGCGCCAGCAGCCAAGATCCAGCGGGGGGGCCCGTTAATGAGCAGTTCTTC.

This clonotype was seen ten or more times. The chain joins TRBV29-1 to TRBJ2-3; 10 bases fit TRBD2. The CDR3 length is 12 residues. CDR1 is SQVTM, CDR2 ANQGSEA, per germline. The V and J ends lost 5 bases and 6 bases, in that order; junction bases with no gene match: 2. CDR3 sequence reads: CSVRAGGDTQYF. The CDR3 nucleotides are TGCAGCGTTCGAGCGGGAGGGGATACGCAGTATTTT.

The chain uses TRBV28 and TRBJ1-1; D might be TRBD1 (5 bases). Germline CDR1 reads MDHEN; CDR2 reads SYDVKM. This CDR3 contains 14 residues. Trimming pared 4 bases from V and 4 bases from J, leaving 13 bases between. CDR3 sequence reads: CASSSPSRGTEAFF. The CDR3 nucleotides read TGTGCCAGCAGTTCTCCGAGTAGGGGCACTGAAGCTTTCTTT.

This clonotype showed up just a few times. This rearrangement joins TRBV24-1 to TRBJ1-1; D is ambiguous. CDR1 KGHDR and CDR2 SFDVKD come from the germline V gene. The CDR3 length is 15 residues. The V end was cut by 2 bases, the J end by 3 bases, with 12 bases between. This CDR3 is CATSDSAIGDTEAFF. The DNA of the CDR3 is TGTGCCACCAGTGATTCGGCAATCGGAGACACTGAAGCTTTCTTT.

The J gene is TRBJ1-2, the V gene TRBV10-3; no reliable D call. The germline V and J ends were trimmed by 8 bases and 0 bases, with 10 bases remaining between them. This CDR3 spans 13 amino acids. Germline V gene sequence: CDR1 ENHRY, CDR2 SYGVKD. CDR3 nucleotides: TGTGCCATCTCACCAGGAACTAACTATGGCTACACCTTC. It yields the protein CAISPGTNYGYTF.

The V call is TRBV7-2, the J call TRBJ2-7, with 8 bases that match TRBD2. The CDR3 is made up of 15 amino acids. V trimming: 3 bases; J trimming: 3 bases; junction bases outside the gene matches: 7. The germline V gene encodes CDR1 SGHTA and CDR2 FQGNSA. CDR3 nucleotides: TGTGCCAGCAGCTTCTCCGGGACTAGTCTCTACGAGCAGTACTTC. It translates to CASSFSGTSLYEQYF. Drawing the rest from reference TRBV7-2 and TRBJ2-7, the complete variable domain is GAGVSQSPSNKVTEKGKDVELRCDPISGHTALYWYRQSLGQGLEFLIYFQGNSAPDKSGLPSDRFSAERTGGSVSTLTIQRTQQEDSAVYLCASSFSGTSLYEQYFGPGTRLTVT.

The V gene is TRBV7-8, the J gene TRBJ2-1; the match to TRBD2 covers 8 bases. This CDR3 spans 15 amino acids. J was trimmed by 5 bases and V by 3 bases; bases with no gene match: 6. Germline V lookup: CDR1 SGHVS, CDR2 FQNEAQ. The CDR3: CASSFGLAGDNEQFF. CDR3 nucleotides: TGTGCCAGCAGCTTCGGTCTAGCGGGTGACAATGAGCAGTTCTTC.

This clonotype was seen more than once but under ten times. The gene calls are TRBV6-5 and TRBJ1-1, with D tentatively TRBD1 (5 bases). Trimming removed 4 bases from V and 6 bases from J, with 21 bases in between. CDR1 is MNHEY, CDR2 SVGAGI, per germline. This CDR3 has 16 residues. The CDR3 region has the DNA TGTGCCAGCAGTTCCTTCCCATCGGCAGGGAGTCCTGAAGCTTTCTTT. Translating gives CASSSFPSAGSPEAFF.

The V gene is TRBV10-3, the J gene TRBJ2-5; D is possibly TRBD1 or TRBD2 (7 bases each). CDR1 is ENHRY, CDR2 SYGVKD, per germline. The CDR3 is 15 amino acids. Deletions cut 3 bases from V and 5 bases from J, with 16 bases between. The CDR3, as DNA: TGTGCCATCAGTGATTCCCAGGGGGGGAAGGAGACCCAGTACTTC. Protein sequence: CAISDSQGGKETQYF.

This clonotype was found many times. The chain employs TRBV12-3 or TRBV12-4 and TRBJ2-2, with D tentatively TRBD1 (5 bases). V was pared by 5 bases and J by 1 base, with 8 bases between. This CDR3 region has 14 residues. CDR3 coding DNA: TGTGCCAGCAGTCCGACAGTGAACACCGGGGAGCTGTTTTTT. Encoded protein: CASSPTVNTGELFF.

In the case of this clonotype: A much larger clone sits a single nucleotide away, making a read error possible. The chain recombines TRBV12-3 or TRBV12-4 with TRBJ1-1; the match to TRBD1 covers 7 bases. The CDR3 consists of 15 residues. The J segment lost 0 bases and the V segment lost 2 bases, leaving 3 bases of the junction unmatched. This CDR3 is CASSLWGQLNTEAFF. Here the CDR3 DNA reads TGTGCCAGCAGTTTATGGGGACAGCTGAACACTGAAGCTTTCTTT.

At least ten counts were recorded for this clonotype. CDR3 loop: CASSLLSVGLAYEQYF. The CDR3 nucleotides read TGTGCCAGCAGTCTATTAAGCGTGGGGTTAGCCTACGAGCAGTACTTC. The chain has TRBV12-3 or TRBV12-4 and TRBJ2-7, with unresolved D. The CDR3 spans 16 residues. V was trimmed by 5 bases and J by 2 bases, leaving 19 bases between them.

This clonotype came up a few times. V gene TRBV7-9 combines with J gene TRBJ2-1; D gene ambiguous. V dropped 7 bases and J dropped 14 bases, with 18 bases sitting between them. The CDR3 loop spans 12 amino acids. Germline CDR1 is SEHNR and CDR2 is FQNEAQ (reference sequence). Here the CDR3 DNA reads TGTGCCAGCACTTCTCCCGGACGTAGGGAGTTCTTC. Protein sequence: CASTSPGRREFF.

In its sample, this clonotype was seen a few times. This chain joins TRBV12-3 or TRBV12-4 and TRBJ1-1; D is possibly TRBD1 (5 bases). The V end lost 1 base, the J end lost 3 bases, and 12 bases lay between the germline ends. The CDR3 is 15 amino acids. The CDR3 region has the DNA TGTGCCAGCAGTTTAGGGCCAGGGAGGGACACTGAAGCTTTCTTT. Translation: CASSLGPGRDTEAFF.